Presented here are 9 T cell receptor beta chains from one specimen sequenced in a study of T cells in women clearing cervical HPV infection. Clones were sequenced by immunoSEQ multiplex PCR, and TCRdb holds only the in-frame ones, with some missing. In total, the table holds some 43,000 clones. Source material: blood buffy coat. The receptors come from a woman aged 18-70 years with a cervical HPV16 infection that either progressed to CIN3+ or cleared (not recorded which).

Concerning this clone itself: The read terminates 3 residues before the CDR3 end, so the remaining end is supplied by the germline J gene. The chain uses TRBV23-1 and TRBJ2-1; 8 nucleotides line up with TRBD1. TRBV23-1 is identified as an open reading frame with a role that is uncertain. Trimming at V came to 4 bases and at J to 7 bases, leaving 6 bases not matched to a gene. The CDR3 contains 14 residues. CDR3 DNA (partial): TGCGCCAGCAGTCCTACGGACAGGGTAAATGAG. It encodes CASSPTDRVNE. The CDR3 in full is CASSPTDRVNEQFF.

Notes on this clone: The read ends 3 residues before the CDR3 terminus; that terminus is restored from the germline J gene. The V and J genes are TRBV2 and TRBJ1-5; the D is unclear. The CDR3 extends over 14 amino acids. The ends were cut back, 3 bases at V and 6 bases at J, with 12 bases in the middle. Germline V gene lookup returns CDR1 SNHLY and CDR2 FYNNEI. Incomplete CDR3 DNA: TGTGCCAGCAGTGAGGCTCCGAGGGCTCAGCCC. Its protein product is CASSEAPRAQP. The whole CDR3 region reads CASSEAPRAQPQHF.

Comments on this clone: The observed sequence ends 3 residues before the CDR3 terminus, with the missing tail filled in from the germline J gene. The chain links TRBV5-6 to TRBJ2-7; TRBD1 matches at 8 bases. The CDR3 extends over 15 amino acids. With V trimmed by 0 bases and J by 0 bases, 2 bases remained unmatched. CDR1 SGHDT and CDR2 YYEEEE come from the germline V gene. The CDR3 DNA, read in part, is TGTGCCAGCAGCTTGGCCGGACAGGGCTCCTACGAG. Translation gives CASSLAGQGSYE. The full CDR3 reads CASSLAGQGSYEQYF. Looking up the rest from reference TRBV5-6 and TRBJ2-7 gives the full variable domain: DAGVTQSPTHLIKTRGQQVTLRCSPKSGHDTVSWYQQALGQGPQFIFQYYEEEERQRGNFPDRFSGHQFPNYSSELNVNALLLGDSALYLCASSLAGQGSYEQYFGPGTRLTVT.

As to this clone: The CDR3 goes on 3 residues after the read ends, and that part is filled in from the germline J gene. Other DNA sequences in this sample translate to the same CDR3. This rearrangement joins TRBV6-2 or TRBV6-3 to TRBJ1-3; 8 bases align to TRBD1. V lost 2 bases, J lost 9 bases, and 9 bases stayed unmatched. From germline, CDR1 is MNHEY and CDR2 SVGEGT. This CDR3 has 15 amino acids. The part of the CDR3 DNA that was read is TGTGCCAGCAGTTACCCGCGGACAGGGTTGGCCACC. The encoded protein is CASSYPRTGLAT. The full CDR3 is CASSYPRTGLATIYF.

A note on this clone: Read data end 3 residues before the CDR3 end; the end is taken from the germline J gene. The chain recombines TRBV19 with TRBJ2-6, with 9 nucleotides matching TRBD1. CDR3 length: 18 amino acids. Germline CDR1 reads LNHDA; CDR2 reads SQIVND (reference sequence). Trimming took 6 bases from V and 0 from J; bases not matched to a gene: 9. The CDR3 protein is CASRGDRVALSGANVLTF. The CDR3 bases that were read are TGTGCCAGTAGGGGGGACAGGGTCGCTCTCTCTGGGGCCAACGTC.

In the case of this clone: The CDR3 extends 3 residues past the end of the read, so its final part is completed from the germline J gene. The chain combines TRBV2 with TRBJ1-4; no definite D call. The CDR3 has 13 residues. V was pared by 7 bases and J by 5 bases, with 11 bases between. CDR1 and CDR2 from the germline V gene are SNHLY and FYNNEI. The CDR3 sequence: CASKLTSNEKLFF. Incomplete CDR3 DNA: TGTGCCAGCAAACTTACTTCGAATGAAAAA.

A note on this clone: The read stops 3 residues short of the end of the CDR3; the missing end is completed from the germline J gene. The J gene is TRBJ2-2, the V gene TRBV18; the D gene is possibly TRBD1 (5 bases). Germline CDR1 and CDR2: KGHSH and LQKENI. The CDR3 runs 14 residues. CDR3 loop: CASSSGTGANVLFF. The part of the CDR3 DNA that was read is TGTGCCAGCTCTTCAGGAACTGGGGCCAACGTG.

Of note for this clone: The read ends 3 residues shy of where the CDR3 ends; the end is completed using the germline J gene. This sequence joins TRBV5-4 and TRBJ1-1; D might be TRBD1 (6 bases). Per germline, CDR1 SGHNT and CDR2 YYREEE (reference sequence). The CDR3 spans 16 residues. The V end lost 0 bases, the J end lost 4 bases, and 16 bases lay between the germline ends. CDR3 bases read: TGTGCCAGCAGCTTGGGCGGCCCCACAGGGACCACTGAA. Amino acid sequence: CASSLGGPTGTTE. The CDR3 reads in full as CASSLGGPTGTTEAFF.

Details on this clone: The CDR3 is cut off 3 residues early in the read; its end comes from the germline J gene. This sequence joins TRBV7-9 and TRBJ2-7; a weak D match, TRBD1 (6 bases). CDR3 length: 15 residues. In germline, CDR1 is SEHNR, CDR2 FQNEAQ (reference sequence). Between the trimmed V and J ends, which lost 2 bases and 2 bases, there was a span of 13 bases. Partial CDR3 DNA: TGTGCCAGCAGCTTACAAGTAGGGGGAGCCTACGAG. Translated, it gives CASSLQVGGAYE. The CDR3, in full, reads CASSLQVGGAYEQYF.